A single sample is the source of the 14 T cell receptor beta chains below, sequenced in a study of shared clonotypes between healthy human individuals. The data were produced by immunoSEQ multiplex PCR, yet TCRdb's version contains in-frame clones alone and is incomplete. The sample holds more than 2 million clones, around 95% seen once. Material: naive CD4+ T cells sorted from blood. As for subset: CD45RA+ positively selected. The receptors were gathered from a man aged 18 to 35 in good health.

V usage is TRBV5-1 and J usage is TRBJ2-3; 7 bases line up with TRBD2. The CDR3 extends over 16 amino acids. The germline V gene encodes CDR1 SGHRS and CDR2 YFSETQ. V lost 1 base to trimming and J lost 2 bases; unmatched junction nucleotides: 7. The CDR3 region is CASSLSASGNTDTQYF. The CDR3 DNA follows: TGCGCCAGCAGCTTGTCGGCTAGCGGCAACACAGATACGCAGTATTTT.

CDR3 DNA: TGTGCCAGCAGTTTGAACTATAATTCACCCCTCCACTTT. The encoded protein is CASSLNYNSPLHF. The chain recombines TRBV28 with TRBJ1-6, with D unresolved. The CDR3 covers 13 residues. The V end was cut by 3 bases, the J end by 3 bases, with 3 bases between. From germline, CDR1 is MDHEN and CDR2 SYDVKM.

This chain connects TRBV11-2 to TRBJ2-3; 9 bases line up with TRBD2. This CDR3 spans 17 amino acids. With V trimmed by 2 bases and J by 3 bases, 9 bases remained unmatched. Germline V lookup: CDR1 SGHAT, CDR2 FQNNGV. CDR3 in amino acids: CASSLSPGSGRTDTQYF. The CDR3 DNA follows: TGTGCCAGCAGCTTATCCCCGGGTAGCGGGAGAACAGATACGCAGTATTTT.

The chain combines TRBV7-9 with TRBJ1-3, with TRBD1 as a possible D gene (5 bases). Trimming shortened V by 5 bases and J by 7 bases, and 12 bases separated the two germline ends. CDR3 length equals 13 residues. The V gene's germline CDR1 is SEHNR and CDR2 FQNEAQ (reference sequence). The CDR3 region has the DNA TGTGCCAGCAGCATGGGACTGGGGAACACCATATATTTT. This codes for CASSMGLGNTIYF.

The chain uses TRBV2 and TRBJ1-5, with a possible D match to TRBD1 (5 bases). CDR1 SNHLY and CDR2 FYNNEI come from the germline V gene. The CDR3 has 16 amino acids. Deletions cut 6 bases from V and 0 bases from J, with 15 bases between. In nucleotides, the CDR3 is TGTGCCAGCAGCGCTAGGACAAGCAATAGCAATCAGCCCCAGCATTTT. This codes for CASSARTSNSNQPQHF.

The genes are TRBV5-1 and TRBJ2-7; D might be TRBD1 or TRBD2, each matching 6 bases. Germline V gene data show CDR1 as SGHRS and CDR2 as YFSETQ. The CDR3 loop spans 14 amino acids. The V gene lost 5 bases and the J gene lost 2 bases, with 14 bases spanning the gap. The CDR3 coding sequence is TGCGCCAGCAGGGGGGGCCTCATCGCCTACGAGCAGTACTTC. This encodes CASRGGLIAYEQYF.

In DNA, the CDR3 is TGTGCCAGTAGTATGATGGACGGAAAATACGAGCAGTACTTC. Translating it yields CASSMMDGKYEQYF. The rearrangement joins TRBV19 to TRBJ2-7; D is undetermined. Trimming cost V 3 bases and J 4 bases, with 13 bases left between them. The germline CDR1 and CDR2 sequences are LNHDA and SQIVND (reference sequence). CDR3 length: 14 amino acids.

This clone has only one observation. The chain uses TRBV7-2 and TRBJ1-4; D not resolved. Trimming cost V 4 bases and J 4 bases, with 13 bases left between them. The CDR3 is 15 residues long. Germline CDR1 and CDR2: SGHTA and FQGNSA. The CDR3: CASSSYGWDNEKLFF. DNA for the CDR3: TGTGCCAGCAGCTCCTATGGTTGGGATAATGAAAAACTGTTTTTT.

With regard to this clone: This CDR3 is also generated by other DNA sequences in the sample. This sequence joins TRBV6-1 and TRBJ2-3; D remains unclear. Per the germline V gene, CDR1 is MNHNS and CDR2 is SASEGT. The CDR3 is 13 residues long. Trimming took 6 bases from V and 0 from J, leaving 7 bases between them. For the CDR3, the DNA is TGTGCCAGCAGACCTGATAGCACAGATACGCAGTATTTT. Protein: CASRPDSTDTQYF.

This chain links TRBV30 with TRBJ2-1; D might be TRBD1 (6 bases). This CDR3 comprises 13 residues. V gave up 2 bases and J gave up 10 bases, with 15 bases separating them. From germline, CDR1 is GTSNPN and CDR2 SVGIG (reference sequence). This chain's CDR3 is CAWSTDPRGEQFF. For the CDR3, the DNA is TGTGCCTGGAGTACCGACCCAAGGGGGGAGCAGTTCTTC. Complete variable domain (other parts from reference TRBV30 and TRBJ2-1): SQTIHQWPATLVQPVGSPLSLECTVEGTSNPNLYWYRQAAGRGLQLLFYSVGIGQISSEVPQNLSASRPQDRQFILSSKKLLLSDSGFYLCAWSTDPRGEQFFGPGTRLTVL.

This clone was counted a single time. The genes are TRBV18 and TRBJ2-2; 10 nucleotides line up with TRBD2. Germline lookup yields CDR1 KGHSH and CDR2 LQKENI. The junction had 6 bases not matched to a gene; V was cut back by 6 bases and J by 5 bases. This CDR3 contains 15 residues. CDR3: CASSPGTSETGELFF. As DNA, the CDR3 is TGTGCCAGCTCCCCCGGGACTAGCGAGACCGGGGAGCTGTTTTTT.

With regard to this clone: The sample carries other DNA sequences with the same CDR3. The gene calls are TRBV7-9 and TRBJ2-7; TRBD1 aligns across 11 bases. The J segment lost 3 bases and the V segment lost 0 bases, leaving 1 base of the junction unmatched. The CDR3 loop spans 15 amino acids. Germline CDR1 is SEHNR and CDR2 is FQNEAQ (reference sequence). CDR3: CASSLAGTGGYEQYF. CDR3 sequence (DNA): TGTGCCAGCAGCTTAGCGGGGACAGGGGGCTACGAGCAGTACTTC.

CDR3 in DNA: TGTGCCAGCAGCTATCGACAGAACTACGAGCAGTACTTC. It encodes CASSYRQNYEQYF. The J gene is TRBJ2-7, the V gene TRBV7-2, with a possible D match to TRBD1 (5 bases). This CDR3 has 13 residues. V was pared by 4 bases and J by 3 bases, with 10 bases between. Germline CDR1 reads SGHTA; CDR2 reads FQGNSA. The whole variable domain, filled in from reference TRBV7-2 and TRBJ2-7, reads GAGVSQSPSNKVTEKGKDVELRCDPISGHTALYWYRQSLGQGLEFLIYFQGNSAPDKSGLPSDRFSAERTGGSVSTLTIQRTQQEDSAVYLCASSYRQNYEQYFGPGTRLTVT.

The chain uses TRBV1 and TRBJ1-5; the table names TRBD1, a call not compared with the DNA. TRBV1 is flagged as a pseudogene. This CDR3 comprises 17 residues. DNA of the CDR3: TGCACCAGCAGCCACAAAACAGGGGTGAGTAGGAATCAGCCCCAGCATTTT. Translation gives CTSSHKTGVSRNQPQHF.